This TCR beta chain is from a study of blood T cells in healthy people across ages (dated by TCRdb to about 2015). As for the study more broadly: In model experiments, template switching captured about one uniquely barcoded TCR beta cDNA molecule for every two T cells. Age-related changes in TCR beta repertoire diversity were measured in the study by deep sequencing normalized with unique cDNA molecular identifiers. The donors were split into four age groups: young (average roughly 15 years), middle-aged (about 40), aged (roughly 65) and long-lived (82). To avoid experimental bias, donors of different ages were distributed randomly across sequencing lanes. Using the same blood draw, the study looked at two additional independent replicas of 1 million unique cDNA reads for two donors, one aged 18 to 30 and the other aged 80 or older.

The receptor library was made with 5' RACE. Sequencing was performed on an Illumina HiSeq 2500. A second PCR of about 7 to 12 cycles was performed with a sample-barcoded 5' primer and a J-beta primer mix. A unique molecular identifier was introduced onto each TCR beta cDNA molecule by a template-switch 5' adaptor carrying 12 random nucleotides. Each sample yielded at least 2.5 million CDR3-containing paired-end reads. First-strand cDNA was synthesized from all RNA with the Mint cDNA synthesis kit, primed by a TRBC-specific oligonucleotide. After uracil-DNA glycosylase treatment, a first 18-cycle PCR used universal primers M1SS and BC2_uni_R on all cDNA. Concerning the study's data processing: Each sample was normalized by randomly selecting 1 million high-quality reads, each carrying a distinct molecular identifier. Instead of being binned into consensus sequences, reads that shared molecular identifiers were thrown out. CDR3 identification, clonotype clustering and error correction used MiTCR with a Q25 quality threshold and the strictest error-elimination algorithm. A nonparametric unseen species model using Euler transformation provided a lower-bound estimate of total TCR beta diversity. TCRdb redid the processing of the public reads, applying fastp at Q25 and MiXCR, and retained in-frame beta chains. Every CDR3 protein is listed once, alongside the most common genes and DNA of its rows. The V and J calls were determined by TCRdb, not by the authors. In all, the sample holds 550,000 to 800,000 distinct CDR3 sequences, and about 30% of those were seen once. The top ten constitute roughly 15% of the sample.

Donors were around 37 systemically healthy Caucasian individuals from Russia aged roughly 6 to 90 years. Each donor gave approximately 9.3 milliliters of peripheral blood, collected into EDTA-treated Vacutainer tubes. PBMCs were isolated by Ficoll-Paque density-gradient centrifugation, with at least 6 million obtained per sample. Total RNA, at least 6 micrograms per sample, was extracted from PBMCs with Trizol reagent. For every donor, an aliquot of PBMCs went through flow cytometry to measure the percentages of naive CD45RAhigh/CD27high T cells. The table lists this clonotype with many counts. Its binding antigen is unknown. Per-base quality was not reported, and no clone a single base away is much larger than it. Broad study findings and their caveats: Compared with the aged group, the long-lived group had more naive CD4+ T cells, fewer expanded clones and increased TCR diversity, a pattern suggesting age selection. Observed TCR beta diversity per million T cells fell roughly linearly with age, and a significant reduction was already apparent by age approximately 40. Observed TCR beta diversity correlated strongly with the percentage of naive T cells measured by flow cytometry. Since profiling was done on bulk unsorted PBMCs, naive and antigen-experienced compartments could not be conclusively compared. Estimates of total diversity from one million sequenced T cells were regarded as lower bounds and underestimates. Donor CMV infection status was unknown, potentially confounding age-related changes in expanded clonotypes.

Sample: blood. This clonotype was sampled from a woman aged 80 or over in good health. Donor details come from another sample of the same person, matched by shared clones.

The CDR3 reads as follows: CASSLAGLRTEAFF. The DNA sequence is as follows: TGTGCCAGCAGCTTAGCAGGGTTGAGGACTGAAGCTTTCTTT. The sequence joins TRBV7-2 to TRBJ1-1; no D gene call is confident. V is cut by 0 bases and J by 5 bases, and the space between the germline ends is 10 bases. The CDR3 runs 14 residues from the cysteine to the phenylalanine. Of the read, only the CDR3 DNA is kept; its 42 bases are in frame from base 1. Via the germline V gene, CDR1 is SGHTA and CDR2 FQGNSA.